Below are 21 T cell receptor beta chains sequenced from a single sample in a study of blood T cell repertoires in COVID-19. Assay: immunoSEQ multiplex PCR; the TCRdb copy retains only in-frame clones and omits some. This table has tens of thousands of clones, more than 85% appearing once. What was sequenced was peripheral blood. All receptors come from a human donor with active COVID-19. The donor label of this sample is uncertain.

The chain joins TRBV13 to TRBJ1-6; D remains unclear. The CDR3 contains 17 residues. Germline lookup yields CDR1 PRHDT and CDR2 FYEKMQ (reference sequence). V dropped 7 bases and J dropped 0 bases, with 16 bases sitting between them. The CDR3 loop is CASTFGSLSSYNSPLHF. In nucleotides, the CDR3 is TGTGCCAGCACCTTCGGGTCCCTGAGCTCCTATAATTCACCCCTCCACTTT.

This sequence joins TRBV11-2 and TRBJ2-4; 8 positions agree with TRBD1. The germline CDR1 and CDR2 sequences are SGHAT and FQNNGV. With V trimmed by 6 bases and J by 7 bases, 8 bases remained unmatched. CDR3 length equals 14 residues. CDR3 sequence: CASRFGDRQNIQYF. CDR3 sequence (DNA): TGTGCCAGCAGGTTCGGGGACAGGCAGAACATTCAGTACTTC.

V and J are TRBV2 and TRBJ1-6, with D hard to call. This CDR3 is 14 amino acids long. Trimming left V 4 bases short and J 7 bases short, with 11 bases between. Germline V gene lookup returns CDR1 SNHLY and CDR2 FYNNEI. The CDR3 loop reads CASSGTVSNSPLHF. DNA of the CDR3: TGTGCCAGCAGTGGTACGGTTTCGAATTCACCCCTCCACTTT.

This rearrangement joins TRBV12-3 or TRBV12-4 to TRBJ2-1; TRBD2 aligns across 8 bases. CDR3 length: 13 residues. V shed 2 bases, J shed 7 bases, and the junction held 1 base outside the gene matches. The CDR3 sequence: CASSLSGGNEQFF. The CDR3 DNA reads TGTGCCAGCAGTTTAAGCGGGGGAAATGAGCAGTTCTTC.

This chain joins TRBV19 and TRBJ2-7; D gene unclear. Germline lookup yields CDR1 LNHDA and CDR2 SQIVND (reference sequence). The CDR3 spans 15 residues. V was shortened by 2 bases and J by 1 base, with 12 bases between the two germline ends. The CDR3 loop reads CASSIQVFPSYEQYF. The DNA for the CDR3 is TGTGCCAGTAGTATACAGGTCTTTCCTTCCTACGAGCAGTACTTC.

For the CDR3, the DNA is TGTGCCAGCAGTGAAGCGCTAAGGACAGGTGGGTCGAGTGAAGCTTTCTTT. Amino acids: CASSEALRTGGSSEAFF. The chain combines TRBV6-1 with TRBJ1-1; TRBD1 agrees at 7 bases. Germline loops: CDR1 MNHNS, CDR2 SASEGT. This CDR3 is built from 17 residues. V trimming: 0 bases; J trimming: 7 bases; junction bases outside the gene matches: 14.

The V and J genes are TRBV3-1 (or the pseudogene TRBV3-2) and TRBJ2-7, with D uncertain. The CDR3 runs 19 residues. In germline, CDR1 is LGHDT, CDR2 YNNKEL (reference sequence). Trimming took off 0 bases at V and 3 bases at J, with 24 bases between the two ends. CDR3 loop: CASSQEAPLGFLGFYEQYF. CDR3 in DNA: TGTGCCAGCAGCCAAGAAGCCCCCTTGGGCTTCTTAGGATTCTACGAGCAGTACTTC.

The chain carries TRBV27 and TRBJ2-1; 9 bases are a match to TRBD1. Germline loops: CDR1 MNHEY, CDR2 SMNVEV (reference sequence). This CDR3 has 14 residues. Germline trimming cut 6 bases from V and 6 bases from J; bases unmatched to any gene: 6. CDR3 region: CASRVLQGANEQFF. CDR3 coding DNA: TGTGCCAGCAGAGTGCTACAGGGGGCCAATGAGCAGTTCTTC.

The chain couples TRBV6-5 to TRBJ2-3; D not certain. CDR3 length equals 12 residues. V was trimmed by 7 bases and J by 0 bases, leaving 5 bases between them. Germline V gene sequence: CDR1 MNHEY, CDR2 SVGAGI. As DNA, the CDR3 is TGTGCCAGCATGACTAGCACAGATACGCAGTATTTT. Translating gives CASMTSTDTQYF.

The CDR3 sequence: CASRPEPGIDGNTIYF. CDR3 nucleotides: TGTGCCAGCAGGCCAGAGCCAGGGATAGATGGAAACACCATATATTTT. The J gene is TRBJ1-3, the V gene TRBV7-2; maybe TRBD1 (5 bases). V lost 6 bases, J lost 3 bases, and 18 bases lay in between. CDR1 and CDR2 from the germline V gene are SGHTA and FQGNSA. There are 16 residues in the CDR3.

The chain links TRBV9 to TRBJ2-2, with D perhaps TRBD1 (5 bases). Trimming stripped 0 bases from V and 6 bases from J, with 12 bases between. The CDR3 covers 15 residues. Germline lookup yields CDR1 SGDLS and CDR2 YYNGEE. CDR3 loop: CASSVEQVKSGELFF. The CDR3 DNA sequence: TGTGCCAGCAGCGTAGAACAGGTCAAGTCCGGGGAGCTGTTTTTT.

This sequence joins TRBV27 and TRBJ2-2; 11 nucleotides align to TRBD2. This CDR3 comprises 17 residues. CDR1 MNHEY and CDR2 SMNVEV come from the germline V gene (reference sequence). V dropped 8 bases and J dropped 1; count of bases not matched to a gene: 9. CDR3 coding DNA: TGTGCCAGCCCTTGGACTAGCGGGCATAAGAACACCGGGGAGCTGTTTTTT. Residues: CASPWTSGHKNTGELFF.

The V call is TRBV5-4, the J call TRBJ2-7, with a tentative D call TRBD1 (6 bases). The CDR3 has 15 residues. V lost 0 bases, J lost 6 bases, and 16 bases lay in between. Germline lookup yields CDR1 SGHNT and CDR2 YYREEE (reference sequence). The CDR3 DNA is TGTGCCAGCAGCTTGGCCACAGGGTTGGGTCGCGAGCAGTACTTC. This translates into CASSLATGLGREQYF.

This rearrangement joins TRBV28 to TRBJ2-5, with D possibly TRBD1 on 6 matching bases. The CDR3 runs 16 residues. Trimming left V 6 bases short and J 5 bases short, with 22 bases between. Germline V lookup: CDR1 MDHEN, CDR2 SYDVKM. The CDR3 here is CASRPRGYTGWETQYF. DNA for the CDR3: TGTGCCAGCAGGCCTAGGGGATACACAGGGTGGGAGACCCAGTACTTC.

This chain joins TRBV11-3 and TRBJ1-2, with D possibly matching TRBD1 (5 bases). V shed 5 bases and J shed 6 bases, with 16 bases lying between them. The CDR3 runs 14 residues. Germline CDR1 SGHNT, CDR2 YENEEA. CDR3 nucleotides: TGTGCCAGCAGCACCGGGGGGGATCTCAATGGCTACACCTTC. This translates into CASSTGGDLNGYTF.

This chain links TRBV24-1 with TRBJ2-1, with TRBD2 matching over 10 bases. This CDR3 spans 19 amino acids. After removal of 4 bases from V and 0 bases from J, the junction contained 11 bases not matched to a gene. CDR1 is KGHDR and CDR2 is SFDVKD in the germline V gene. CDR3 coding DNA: TGTGCCACCAGTGACGCTGGGACTAGCGAGACCGGCTCCTACAATGAGCAGTTCTTC. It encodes CATSDAGTSETGSYNEQFF.

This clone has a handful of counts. Written as DNA, the CDR3 is TGTGCCAGCAGCGCCCCCCTACAGGGGACCACTGAAGCTTTCTTT. Translating gives CASSAPLQGTTEAFF. V and J are TRBV7-9 and TRBJ1-1; TRBD1 matches 7 bases. In germline, CDR1 is SEHNR, CDR2 FQNEAQ (reference sequence). CDR3 length equals 15 residues. Germline trimming cut 5 bases from V and 4 bases from J; bases unmatched to any gene: 10.

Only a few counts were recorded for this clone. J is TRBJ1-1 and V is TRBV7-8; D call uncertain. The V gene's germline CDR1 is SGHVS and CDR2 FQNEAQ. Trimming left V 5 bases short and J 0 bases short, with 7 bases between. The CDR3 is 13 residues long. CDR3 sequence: CASSPNLNTEAFF. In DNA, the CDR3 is TGTGCCAGCAGCCCAAATTTGAACACTGAAGCTTTCTTT.

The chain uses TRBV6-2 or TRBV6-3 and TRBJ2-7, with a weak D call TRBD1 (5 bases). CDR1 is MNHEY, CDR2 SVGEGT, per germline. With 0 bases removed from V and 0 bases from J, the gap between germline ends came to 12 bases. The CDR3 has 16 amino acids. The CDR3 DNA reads TGTGCCAGCAGTTACTCGACAGTCCTATCCTCCTACGAGCAGTACTTC. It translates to CASSYSTVLSSYEQYF.

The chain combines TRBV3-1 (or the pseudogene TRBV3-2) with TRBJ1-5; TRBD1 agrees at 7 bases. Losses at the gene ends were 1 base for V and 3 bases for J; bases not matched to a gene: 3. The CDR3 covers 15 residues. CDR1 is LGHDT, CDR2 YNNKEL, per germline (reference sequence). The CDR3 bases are TGTGCCAGCAGCCAAGCGGGACAGCCCAATCAGCCCCAGCATTTT. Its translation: CASSQAGQPNQPQHF.

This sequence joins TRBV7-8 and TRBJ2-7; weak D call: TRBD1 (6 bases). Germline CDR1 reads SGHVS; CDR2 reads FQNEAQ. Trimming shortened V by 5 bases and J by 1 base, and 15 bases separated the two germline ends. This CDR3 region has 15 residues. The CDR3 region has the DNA TGTGCCAGCAGCCGACGACCGGACAGTTCCTACGAGCAGTACTTC. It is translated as CASSRRPDSSYEQYF.